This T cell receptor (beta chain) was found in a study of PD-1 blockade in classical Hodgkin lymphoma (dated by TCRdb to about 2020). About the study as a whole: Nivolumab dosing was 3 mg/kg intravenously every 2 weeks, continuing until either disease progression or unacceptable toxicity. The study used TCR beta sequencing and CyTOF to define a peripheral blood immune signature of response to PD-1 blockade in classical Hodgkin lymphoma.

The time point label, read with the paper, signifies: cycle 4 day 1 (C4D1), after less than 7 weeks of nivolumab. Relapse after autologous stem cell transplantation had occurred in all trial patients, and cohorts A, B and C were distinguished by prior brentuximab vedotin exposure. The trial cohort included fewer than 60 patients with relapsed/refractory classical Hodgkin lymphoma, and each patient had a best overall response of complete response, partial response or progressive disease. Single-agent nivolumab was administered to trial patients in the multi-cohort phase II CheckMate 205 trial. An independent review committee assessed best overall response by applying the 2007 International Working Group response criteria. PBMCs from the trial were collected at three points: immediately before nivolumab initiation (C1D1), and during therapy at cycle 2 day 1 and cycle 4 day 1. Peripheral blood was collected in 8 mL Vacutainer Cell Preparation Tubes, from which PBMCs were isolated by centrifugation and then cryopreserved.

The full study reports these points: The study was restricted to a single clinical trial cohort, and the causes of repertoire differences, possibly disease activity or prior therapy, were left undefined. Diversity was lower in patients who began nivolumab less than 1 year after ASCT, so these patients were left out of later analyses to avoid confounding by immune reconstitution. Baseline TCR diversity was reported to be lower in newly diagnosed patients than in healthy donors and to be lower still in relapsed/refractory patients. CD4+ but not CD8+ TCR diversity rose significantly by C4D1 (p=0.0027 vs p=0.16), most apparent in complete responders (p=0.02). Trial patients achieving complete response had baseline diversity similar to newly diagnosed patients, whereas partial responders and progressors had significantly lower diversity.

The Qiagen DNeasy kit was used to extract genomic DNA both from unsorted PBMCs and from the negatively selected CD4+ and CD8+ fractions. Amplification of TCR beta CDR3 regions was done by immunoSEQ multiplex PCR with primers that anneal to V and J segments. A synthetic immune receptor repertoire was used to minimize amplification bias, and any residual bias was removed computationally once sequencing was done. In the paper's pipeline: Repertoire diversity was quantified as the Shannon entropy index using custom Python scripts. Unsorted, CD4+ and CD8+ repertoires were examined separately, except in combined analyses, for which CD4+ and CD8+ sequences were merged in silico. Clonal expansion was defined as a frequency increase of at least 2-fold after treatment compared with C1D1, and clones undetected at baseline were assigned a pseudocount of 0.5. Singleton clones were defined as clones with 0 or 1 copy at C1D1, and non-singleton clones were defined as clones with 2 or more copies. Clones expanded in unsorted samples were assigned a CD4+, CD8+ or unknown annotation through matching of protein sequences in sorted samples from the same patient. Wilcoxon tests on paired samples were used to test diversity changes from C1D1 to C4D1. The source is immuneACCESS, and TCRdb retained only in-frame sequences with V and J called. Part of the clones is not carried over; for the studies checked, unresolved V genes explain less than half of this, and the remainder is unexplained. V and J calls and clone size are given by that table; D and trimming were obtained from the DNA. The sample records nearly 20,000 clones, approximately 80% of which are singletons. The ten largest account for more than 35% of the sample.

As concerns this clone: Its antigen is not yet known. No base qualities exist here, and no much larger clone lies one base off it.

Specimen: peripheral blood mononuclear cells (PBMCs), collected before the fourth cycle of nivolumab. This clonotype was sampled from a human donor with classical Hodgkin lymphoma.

The CDR3 amino acid sequence is: CASSPGTRPNEQFF. Here is the DNA: TGTGCCAGCAGCCCCGGGACTAGGCCGAATGAGCAGTTCTTC. The chain is made from TRBV27 and TRBJ2-1; TRBD2 matches 8 bases in the middle. CDR1 and CDR2 are drawn from the germline V gene (reference sequence): MNHEY, SMNVEV. Measured from the cysteine to the phenylalanine, the CDR3 is 14 residues long. Left in the record is the CDR3 DNA by itself, 42 bases read in frame from the first base. Here V drops 6 bases and J drops 7 bases, and the junction holds 8 bases not matched to any gene.